This TCR beta chain was profiled in a study of T cell changes during pregnancy in multiple sclerosis. The CDR3 has 15 residues. Germline V gives CDR1 LNHDA, CDR2 SQIVND (reference sequence). Trimming took 2 bases from V and 6 from J, leaving 14 bases between them. Clones were sequenced by immunoSEQ multiplex PCR, and TCRdb holds only the in-frame ones, with some missing. The sample has roughly 30,000 clones; around 91% are singletons. Sequenced material: CD8+ T cells from peripheral blood mononuclear cells, taken after pregnancy. The chain links TRBV19 to TRBJ2-4; TRBD2 is a possible D gene (7 bases). This TCR was recovered from a female donor with multiple sclerosis, enrolled in a pregnancy study. The CDR3 is CASSIWGGLGNIQYF. The CDR3, as DNA: TGTGCCAGTAGTATATGGGGGGGCTTGGGAAACATTCAGTACTTC. The whole variable domain, filled in from reference TRBV19 and TRBJ2-4, reads DGGITQSPKYLFRKEGQNVTLSCEQNLNHDAMYWYRQDPGQGLRLIYYSQIVNDFQKGDIAEGYSVSREKKESFPLTVTSAQKNPTAFYLCASSIWGGLGNIQYFGAGTRLSVL.